Presented here are 9 T cell receptor beta chains from one specimen sequenced in a study of regulatory dendritic cells for organ transplantation. Sequenced by immunoSEQ multiplex PCR; TCRdb stores in-frame clones only, minus some. The sample includes some 5,700 clones, around 62% of them seen just once. Specimen: memory CD8+ T cells from blood. Indicated subset: CD45RO+ memory T cells. The receptors originated from a human donor in good health.

The rearrangement uses TRBV15 and TRBJ2-5; the D gene is possibly TRBD1 (6 bases). CDR1 LNHNV and CDR2 YYDKDF come from the germline V gene (reference sequence). The CDR3 covers 16 residues. Trimming cost V 5 bases and J 4 bases, with 20 bases left between them. For the CDR3, the DNA is TGTGCCACCAGCGTCCGGGACAAGGCTGGTTTAGAGACCCAGTACTTC. Its translation: CATSVRDKAGLETQYF.

The chain has TRBV11-3 and TRBJ2-6; maybe TRBD2 (6 bases). Germline CDR1 and CDR2: SGHNT and YENEEA. The ends were cut back, 5 bases at V and 0 bases at J, with 20 bases in the middle. This CDR3 is 19 amino acids long. CDR3 nucleotides: TGTGCCAGCAGCCCGGCTGGGGACTTGGCTCTCTCTGGGGCCAACGTCCTGACTTTC. This sequence encodes CASSPAGDLALSGANVLTF.

This clone was counted between two and nine times. V usage is TRBV19 and J usage is TRBJ1-5; TRBD1 aligns across 10 bases. V lost 5 bases to trimming and J lost 1 base; unmatched junction nucleotides: 5. CDR3 size: 16 residues. The germline CDR1 and CDR2 sequences are LNHDA and SQIVND (reference sequence). DNA of the CDR3: TGTGCCAGTAGTCGTGGACAGGGGGTAAGCAATCAGCCCCAGCATTTT. This gives the protein CASSRGQGVSNQPQHF. The full variable domain, rest sourced from reference TRBV19 and TRBJ1-5, is DGGITQSPKYLFRKEGQNVTLSCEQNLNHDAMYWYRQDPGQGLRLIYYSQIVNDFQKGDIAEGYSVSREKKESFPLTVTSAQKNPTAFYLCASSRGQGVSNQPQHFGDGTRLSIL.

The chain is built from TRBV5-5 and TRBJ2-4, with a possible D match to TRBD1 (6 bases). V was shortened by 0 bases and J by 5 bases, with 9 bases between the two germline ends. CDR3 length: 14 amino acids. Germline V lookup: CDR1 SGHKS, CDR2 YYEKEE (reference sequence). The CDR3, as DNA: TGTGCCAGCAGCTTGGGGGCAGGGGAAAACATTCAGTACTTC. It encodes CASSLGAGENIQYF.

The V and J genes are TRBV4-1 and TRBJ1-1, with 9 nucleotides matching TRBD1. There are 12 residues in the CDR3. Germline CDR1 reads MGHRA; CDR2 reads YSYEKL. V shed 4 bases and J 7 bases; nucleotides not matched to a gene: 1. CDR3 nucleotide sequence: TGCGCCAGCAGCCCGGGACAGGGTGAAGCTTTCTTT. Its translation is CASSPGQGEAFF.

The CDR3 region has the DNA TGTGCCATCAGCGGGACTAGTACAGATACGCAGTATTTT. This codes for CAISGTSTDTQYF. The chain combines TRBV10-3 with TRBJ2-3; 8 bases are shared with TRBD2. This CDR3 contains 13 residues. Trimming removed 6 bases from V and 3 bases from J; junction bases left unmatched: 2. CDR1 is ENHRY, CDR2 SYGVKD, per germline.

The rearrangement uses TRBV7-9 and TRBJ2-5; possibly TRBD2 for D (5 bases). The V gene's germline CDR1 is SEHNR and CDR2 FQNEAQ (reference sequence). This CDR3 has 14 residues. Trimming removed 5 bases from V and 2 bases from J, with 12 bases in between. The CDR3 bases are TGTGCCAGCAGCGGACTGAGGACGCAAGAGACCCAGTACTTC. Amino acids: CASSGLRTQETQYF.

J is TRBJ1-2 and V is TRBV18; D uncertain. Germline CDR1 KGHSH, CDR2 LQKENI. V dropped 2 bases and J dropped 8 bases, with 15 bases sitting between them. The CDR3 spans 14 residues. The DNA of the CDR3 is TGTGCCAGCTCACCATCATCGATAGGAGAAGGCTACACCTTC. Translated, it gives CASSPSSIGEGYTF.

This clone has only one observation. The chain recombines TRBV2 with TRBJ2-7, with TRBD1 matching over 8 bases. The CDR3 consists of 14 residues. Per germline, CDR1 SNHLY and CDR2 FYNNEI. The junction had 5 bases not matched to a gene; V was cut back by 2 bases and J by 5 bases. CDR3 sequence reads: CASSEWQGADEQYF. DNA of the CDR3: TGTGCCAGCAGTGAATGGCAGGGGGCAGACGAGCAGTACTTC. Full variable domain (missing parts from reference TRBV2 and TRBJ2-7): EPEVTQTPSHQVTQMGQEVILRCVPISNHLYFYWYRQILGQKVEFLVSFYNNEISEKSEIFDDQFSVERPDGSNFTLKIRSTKLEDSAMYFCASSEWQGADEQYFGPGTRLTVT.